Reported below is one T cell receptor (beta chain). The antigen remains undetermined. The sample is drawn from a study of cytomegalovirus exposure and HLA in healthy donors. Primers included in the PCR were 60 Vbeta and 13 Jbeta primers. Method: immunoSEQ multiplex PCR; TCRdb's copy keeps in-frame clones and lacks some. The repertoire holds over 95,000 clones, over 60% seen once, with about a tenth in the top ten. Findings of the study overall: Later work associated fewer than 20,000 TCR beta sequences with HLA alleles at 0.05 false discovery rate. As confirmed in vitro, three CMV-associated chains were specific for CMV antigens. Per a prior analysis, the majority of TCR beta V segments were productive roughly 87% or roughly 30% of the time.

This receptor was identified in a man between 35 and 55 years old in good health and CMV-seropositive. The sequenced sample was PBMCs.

For the CDR3, the DNA is TGTGCCAGCAGCTTGGAGGGACAGGTCTATGGCTACACCTTC. Protein product: CASSLEGQVYGYTF. This rearrangement joins TRBV5-4 to TRBJ1-2, with 8 bases fitting TRBD1. With 0 bases clipped from V and 4 bases from J, the junction kept 2 bases outside the gene matches. The CDR3 contains 14 residues. Germline CDR1 reads SGHNT; CDR2 reads YYREEE (reference sequence).